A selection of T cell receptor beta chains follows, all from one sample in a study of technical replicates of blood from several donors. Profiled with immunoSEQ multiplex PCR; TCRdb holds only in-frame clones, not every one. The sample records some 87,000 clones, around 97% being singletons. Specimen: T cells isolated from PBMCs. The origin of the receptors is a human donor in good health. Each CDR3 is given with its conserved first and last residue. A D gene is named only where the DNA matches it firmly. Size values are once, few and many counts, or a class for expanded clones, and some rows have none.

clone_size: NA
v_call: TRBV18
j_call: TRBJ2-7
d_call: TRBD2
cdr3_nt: TGTGCCAGCTCACCAAAGGCTAGCGGGCTCATATACGAGCAGTACTTC
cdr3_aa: CASSPKASGLIYEQYF

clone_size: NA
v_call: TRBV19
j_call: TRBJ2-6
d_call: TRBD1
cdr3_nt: TGTGCCACGCAGGGGGTGGGGGGGGCCAACGTCCTGACTTTC
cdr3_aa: CATQGVGGANVLTF

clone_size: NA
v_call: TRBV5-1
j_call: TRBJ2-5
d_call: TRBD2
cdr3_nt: TGCGCCAGCAGCCGTTTTGTTTCGACTAGCGGGTACCAAGAGACCCAGTACTTC
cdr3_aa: CASSRFVSTSGYQETQYF

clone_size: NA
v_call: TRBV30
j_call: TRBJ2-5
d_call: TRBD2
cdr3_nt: TGTGCCTGGAGTGCCCCCGGGGGGGAGACCCAGTACTTC
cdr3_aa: CAWSAPGGETQYF

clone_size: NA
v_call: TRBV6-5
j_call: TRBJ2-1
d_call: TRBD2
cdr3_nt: TGTGCCAGCAGTTACTCTAACCTAGCGGGAGCCAATGAGCAGTTCTTC
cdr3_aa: CASSYSNLAGANEQFF

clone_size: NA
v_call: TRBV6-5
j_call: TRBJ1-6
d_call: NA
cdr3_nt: TGTGCCAGCCGGAGGTATAATTCACCCCTCCACTTT
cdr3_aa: CASRRYNSPLHF

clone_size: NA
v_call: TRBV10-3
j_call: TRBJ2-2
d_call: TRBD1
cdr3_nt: TGTGCCATTTCCACCAGGGACAGGGGTAACACCGGGGAGCTGTTTTTT
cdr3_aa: CAISTRDRGNTGELFF

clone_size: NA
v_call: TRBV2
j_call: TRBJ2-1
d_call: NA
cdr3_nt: TGTGCCAGCAGTACGTATGGCAGGGAACTTTCTTTTCAGTTCTTC
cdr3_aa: CASSTYGRELSFQFF

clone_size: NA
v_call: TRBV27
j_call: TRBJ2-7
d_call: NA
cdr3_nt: TGTGCCAGCAGTTTATCTACTAGATTAGCCTACGAGCAGTACTTC
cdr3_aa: CASSLSTRLAYEQYF

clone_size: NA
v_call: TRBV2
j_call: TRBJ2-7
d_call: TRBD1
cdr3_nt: TGTGCCAGCATCCTGACAGGGGGCTCTGAGCAGTACTTC
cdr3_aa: CASILTGGSEQYF

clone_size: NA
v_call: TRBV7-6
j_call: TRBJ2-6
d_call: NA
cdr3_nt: TGTGCCAGCAGCTTGAGTACGGTCTCTGGGGCCAACGTCCTGACTTTC
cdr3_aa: CASSLSTVSGANVLTF

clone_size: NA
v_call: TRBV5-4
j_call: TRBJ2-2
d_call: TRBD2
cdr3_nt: TGTGCCACCCGGACTAGCGGGACCGGGGAGCTGTTTTTT
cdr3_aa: CATRTSGTGELFF

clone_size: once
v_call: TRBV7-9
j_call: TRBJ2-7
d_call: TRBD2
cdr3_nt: TGTGCCACCGAGGGAGACGGGACTAGATACGAGCAGTACTTC
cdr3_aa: CATEGDGTRYEQYF

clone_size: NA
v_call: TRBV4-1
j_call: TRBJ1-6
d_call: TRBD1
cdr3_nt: TGCGCCAGCAGCCAACCAACGGGACAGCCCAATTCACCCCTCCACTTT
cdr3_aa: CASSQPTGQPNSPLHF

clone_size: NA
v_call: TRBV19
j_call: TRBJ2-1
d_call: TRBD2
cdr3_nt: TGTGCCAGTAGTATAGTATTGGCGGGAGGCCCCTACAATGAGCAGTTCTTC
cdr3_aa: CASSIVLAGGPYNEQFF

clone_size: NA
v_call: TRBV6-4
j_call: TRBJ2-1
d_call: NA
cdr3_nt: TGTGCCAGCAGTCGGCAGGGGGGCTACAATGAGCAGTTCTTC
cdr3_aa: CASSRQGGYNEQFF

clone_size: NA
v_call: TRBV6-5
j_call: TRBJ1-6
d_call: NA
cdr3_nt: TGTGCCACCAAGACCGCGGTGAATTCACCCCTCCACTTT
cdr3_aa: CATKTAVNSPLHF

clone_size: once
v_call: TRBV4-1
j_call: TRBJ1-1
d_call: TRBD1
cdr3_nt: TGCGCCAGCAGCCAAGTGGCCTCGGGACAGGTGATTGAAGCTTTCTTT
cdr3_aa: CASSQVASGQVIEAFF

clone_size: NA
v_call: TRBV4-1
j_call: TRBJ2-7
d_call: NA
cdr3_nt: TGCGCCAGCAGCCAAGATCACAGGTTGGACTACGAGCAGTACTTC
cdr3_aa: CASSQDHRLDYEQYF

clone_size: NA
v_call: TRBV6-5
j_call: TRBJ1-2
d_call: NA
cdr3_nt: TGTGCCATGGCCTACTATGGCTACACCTTC
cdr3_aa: CAMAYYGYTF

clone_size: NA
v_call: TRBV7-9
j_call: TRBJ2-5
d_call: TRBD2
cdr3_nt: TGTGCCAGCAGCTTAGGGCTAGCGGGGACTCAAGAGACCCAGTACTTC
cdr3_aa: CASSLGLAGTQETQYF

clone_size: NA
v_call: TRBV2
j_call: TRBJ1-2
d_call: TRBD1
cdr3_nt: TGTGCCAGCAGGGGACAGAACTATGGCTACACCTTC
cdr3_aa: CASRGQNYGYTF

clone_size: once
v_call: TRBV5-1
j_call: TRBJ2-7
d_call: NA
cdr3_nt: TGCGCCAGCAGCTTGGACGGCTACGAGCAGTACTTC
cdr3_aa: CASSLDGYEQYF

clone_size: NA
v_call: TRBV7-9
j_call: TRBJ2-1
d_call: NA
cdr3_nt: TGTGCCAGCAGCTTAGGAGCGGAGCCTCCTTACAATGAGCAGTTCTTC
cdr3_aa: CASSLGAEPPYNEQFF

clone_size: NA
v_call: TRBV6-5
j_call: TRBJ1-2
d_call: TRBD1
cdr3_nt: TGTGCCAGCAGTCGGCAACGGGACAGCTATGGCTACACCTTC
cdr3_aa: CASSRQRDSYGYTF

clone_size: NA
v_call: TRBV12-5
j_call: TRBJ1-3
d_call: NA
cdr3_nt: TGTGCTAGTGTCCTCACGGGTGCCTCTGGAAACACCATATATTTT
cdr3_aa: CASVLTGASGNTIYF

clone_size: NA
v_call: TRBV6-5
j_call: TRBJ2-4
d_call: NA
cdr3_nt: TGTGCCAGCTGCGCAGGGATTCTAGCCAAAAACATTCAGTACTTC
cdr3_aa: CASCAGILAKNIQYF

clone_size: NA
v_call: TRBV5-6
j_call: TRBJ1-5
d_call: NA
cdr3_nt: TGTGCCAGCAGTTTTACCTTGGAGGACCAGCCCCAGCATTTT
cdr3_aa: CASSFTLEDQPQHF

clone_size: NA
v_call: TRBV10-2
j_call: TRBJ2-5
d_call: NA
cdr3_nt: TGCGCCAGCAGGGGCGGGAACCAAGAGACCCAGTACTTC
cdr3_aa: CASRGGNQETQYF

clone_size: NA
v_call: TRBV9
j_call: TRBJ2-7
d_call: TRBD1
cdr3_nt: TGTGCCAGCAGCGGAGGACAGGGCGGGTACGAGCAGTACTTC
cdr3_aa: CASSGGQGGYEQYF

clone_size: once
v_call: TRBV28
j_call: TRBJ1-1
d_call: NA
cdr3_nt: TGTGCCAGCAGTGCCCCACGCAGCGTCGAAGCTTTCTTT
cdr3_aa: CASSAPRSVEAFF

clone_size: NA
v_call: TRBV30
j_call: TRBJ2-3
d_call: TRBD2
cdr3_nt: TGTGCCTGGACCGCGGGGGGGTTTGATACGCAGTATTTT
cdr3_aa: CAWTAGGFDTQYF

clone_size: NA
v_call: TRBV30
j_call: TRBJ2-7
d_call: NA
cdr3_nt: TGTGCCTGGACAGGGGTAGGGTACGAGCAGTACTTC
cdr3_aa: CAWTGVGYEQYF

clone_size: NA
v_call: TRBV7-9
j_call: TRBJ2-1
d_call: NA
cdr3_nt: TGTGCCAGCAGCTGGGCGAATGAGCAGTTCTTC
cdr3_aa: CASSWANEQFF

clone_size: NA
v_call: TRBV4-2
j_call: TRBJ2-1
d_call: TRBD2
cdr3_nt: TGTGCCAGCAGCCAAGATGGGCGGGAGGGCTACAATGAGCAGTTCTTC
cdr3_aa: CASSQDGREGYNEQFF

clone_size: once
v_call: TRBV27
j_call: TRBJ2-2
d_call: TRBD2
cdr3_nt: TGTGCCAGCAGTTTATTGGGCGGGGGGCCCGCTAACACCGGGGAGCTGTTTTTT
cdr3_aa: CASSLLGGGPANTGELFF

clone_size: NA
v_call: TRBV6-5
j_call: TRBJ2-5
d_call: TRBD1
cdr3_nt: TGTGCCAGCAGTTACTCGGGACAGAAACAAGAGACCCAGTACTTC
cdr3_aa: CASSYSGQKQETQYF

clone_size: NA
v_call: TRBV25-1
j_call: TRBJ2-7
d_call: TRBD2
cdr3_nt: TGTGCCAGCACATCGGGACTAGCGACCTACGAGCAGTACTTC
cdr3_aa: CASTSGLATYEQYF

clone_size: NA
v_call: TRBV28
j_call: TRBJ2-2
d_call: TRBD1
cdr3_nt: TGTGCCAGCAATCCCGAGGGGACAGGGATAAACACCGGGGAGCTGTTTTTT
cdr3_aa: CASNPEGTGINTGELFF

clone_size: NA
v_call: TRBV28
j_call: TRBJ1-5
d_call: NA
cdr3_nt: TGTGCCAGCAGTTCGTCTAACAATCAGCCCCAGCATTTT
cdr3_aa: CASSSSNNQPQHF

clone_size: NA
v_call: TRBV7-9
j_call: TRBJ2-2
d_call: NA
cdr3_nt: TGTGCCAGCAGCCGGTTCCTCCAGGCGACCGGGGAGCTGTTTTTT
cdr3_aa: CASSRFLQATGELFF

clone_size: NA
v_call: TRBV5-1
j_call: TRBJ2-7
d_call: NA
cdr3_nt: TGCGCCAGCAGCTTAGAGAACGAGCAGTACTTC
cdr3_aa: CASSLENEQYF

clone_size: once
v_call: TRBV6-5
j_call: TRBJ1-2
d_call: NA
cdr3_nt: TGTGCCAGCAGCTACAGAAAACAGTTTACCTATGGCTACACCTTC
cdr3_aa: CASSYRKQFTYGYTF

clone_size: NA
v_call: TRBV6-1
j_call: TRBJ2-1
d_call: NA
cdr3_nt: TGTGCCAGCAGTTGGACAGCCGACAATGAGCAGTTCTTC
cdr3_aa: CASSWTADNEQFF

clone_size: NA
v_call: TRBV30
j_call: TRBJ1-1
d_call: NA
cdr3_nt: TGTGCCTGGAGTTTTTCCCCGACCCCAGGGGCTGGGGGTGAAGCTTTCTTT
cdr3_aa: CAWSFSPTPGAGGEAFF

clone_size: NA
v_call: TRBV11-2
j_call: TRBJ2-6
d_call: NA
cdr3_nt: TGTGCCAGCAGCCCCTCCTCTGGGGCCAACGTCCTGACTTTC
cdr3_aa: CASSPSSGANVLTF

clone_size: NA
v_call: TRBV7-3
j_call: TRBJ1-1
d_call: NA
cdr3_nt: TGTGCCAGCAGCTTAAAGGGTTCAGAGGGTACTGAAGCTTTCTTT
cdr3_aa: CASSLKGSEGTEAFF

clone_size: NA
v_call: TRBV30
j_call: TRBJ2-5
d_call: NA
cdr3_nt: TGTGCCTGGAGTGTACTAAGATTACAAGAGACCCAGTACTTC
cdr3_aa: CAWSVLRLQETQYF

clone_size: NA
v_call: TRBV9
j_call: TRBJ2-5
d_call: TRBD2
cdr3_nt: TGTGCCAGCAGCGTAGGACTAGCGGGAGTTGAGACCCAGTACTTC
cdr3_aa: CASSVGLAGVETQYF

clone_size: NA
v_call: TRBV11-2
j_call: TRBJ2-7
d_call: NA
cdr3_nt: TGTGCCAGCAGCTTAGAACTCCAACCCCCGTACGAGCAGTACTTC
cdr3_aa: CASSLELQPPYEQYF

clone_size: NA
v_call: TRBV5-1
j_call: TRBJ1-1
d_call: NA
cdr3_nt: TGCGCCAGCAGCCCCGTAACAGCGGCAGTCACGGGCACTGAAGCTTTCTTT
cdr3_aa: CASSPVTAAVTGTEAFF

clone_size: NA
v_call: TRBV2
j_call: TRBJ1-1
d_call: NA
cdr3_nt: TGTGCCAGCAGTGCCCTAATGAACACTGAAGCTTTCTTT
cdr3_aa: CASSALMNTEAFF

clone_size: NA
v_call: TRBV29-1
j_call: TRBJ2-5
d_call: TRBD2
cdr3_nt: TGCAGCGTTGGGACTAGACTATCTCAGACCCAGTACTTC
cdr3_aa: CSVGTRLSQTQYF

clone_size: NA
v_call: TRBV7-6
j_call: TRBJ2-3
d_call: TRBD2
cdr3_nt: TGTGCCAGCAGCTACGGACTAGCGGGGCCTACTAGCACAGATACGCAGTATTTT
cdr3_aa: CASSYGLAGPTSTDTQYF

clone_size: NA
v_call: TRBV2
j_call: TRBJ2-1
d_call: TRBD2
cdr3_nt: TGTGCCAGCATGCCGACTAGCGGAGAATACAATGAGCAGTTCTTC
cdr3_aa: CASMPTSGEYNEQFF